This TCR beta chain is from a study of CD8+ T cells in alopecia areata (dated by TCRdb to between 2018 and 2020). With respect to the entire study: Treated patients were enrolled in an open-label pilot trial of oral tofacitinib at 5 to 10 mg twice daily for moderate-to-severe alopecia areata. Scalp clonality was compared across normal scalp (n=4), patchy alopecia areata scalp (n=8), and alopecia totalis/universalis scalp (n=8). The RNA source kit depended on sample type: the PAXgene miRNA kit for fixed scalp, the miRNeasy kit for PBMCs, and the RNeasy kit for mouse skin. Tofacitinib was given for 6 to 18 months, followed by 6 months of follow-up off drug to assess delayed response and recurrence. TCRbeta CDR3 regions were amplified by immunoSEQ multiplex PCR with 35 Vbeta forward and 13 Jbeta reverse primers. The study used high-throughput TCRbeta sequencing to examine T cell clonal expansion in alopecia areata, in both the C3H/HeJ mouse model and human patients. Human TCRbeta sequencing covered scalp tissue and sorted CD4+ and CD8+ peripheral blood T cells from patchy and totalis/universalis alopecia areata patients and healthy controls. Tofacitinib-treated patients had biopsies at baseline and at 4 and 24 weeks of treatment, with a later scalp biopsy in several patients. Beyond this particular receptor, the publication reports: Shared TCR sequences between patients were less evident than in mice, which may be partly attributable to HLA diversity in the patient population. Unlike mouse skin, where gammadelta T cells dominate, normal human skin contains resident alphabeta T cells that get sequenced too, which complicates analysis of the scalp TCR repertoire. Compared with normal scalp, lesional scalp had higher clonality and more expanded CD8+ clones, particularly in alopecia totalis/universalis, a pattern that suggests antigenic drive.

The time point label, as the study defines it: baseline before oral tofacitinib. Peripheral blood and lesional scalp punch biopsies were obtained from patients with alopecia areata. PBMCs were isolated by density centrifugation and stained for CD3, CD4 and CD8, and CD4+ and CD8+ T cells were sorted on a FACSAria. CDR1 and CDR2 are read off the germline V gene (reference sequence) as LNHDA and SQIVND. The CDR3, from cysteine to phenylalanine, totals 15 residues. The kept DNA is CDR3 alone, 45 bases in frame from the first base. Relative to germline, V is missing 6 bases and J is missing 9 bases, with 8 bases of the junction outside any gene match. A note on this clone: Its binding antigen is unknown. No much larger clone exists at a distance of one base, and base qualities are not known.

The library was generated by the immunoSEQ multiplex PCR assay. To provide template for TCR sequencing, every sample had RNA extracted and reverse transcribed into cDNA. SuperScript III was used for first-strand cDNA synthesis, primed with a 2:1 mix of oligo-dT and random hexamers. A synthetic immune receptor repertoire was used to gauge amplification bias, and whatever bias remained was removed computationally. The study's processing was this. After raw reads were preprocessed to remove errors, the CDR3 was defined following IMGT conventions as running from the conserved cysteine to phenylalanine. Clonality was computed as 1 minus the Shannon entropy, with the entropy normalized by log2 of the number of productive unique TCRs. Whether each scalp clone was CD4 or CD8 was inferred by checking scalp TCRbeta sequences against the CD4 and CD8 repertoires from sorted blood. TCRdb holds this immuneACCESS table with in-frame rearrangements only. Some clones are missing; in checked studies, unresolved V genes explain under half, and the rest has no known cause. V and J calls and clone size follow that table, whereas D and trimming were derived from the DNA. For this sample there are some 150,000 clones; roughly 50% appear just once. Together, the top ten hold around 6% of the sample.

The sample in question was CD4+ T cells sorted from blood, obtained at week 0. This TCR derives from a human donor with alopecia areata. The rearranged chain carries TRBV19 and TRBJ2-2, with 12 central nucleotides matching TRBD1. DNA sequence: TGTGCCAGTAGCCAGCCGGGACAGGGGGCCAGGGAGCTGTTTTTT. It specifies CASSQPGQGARELFF.